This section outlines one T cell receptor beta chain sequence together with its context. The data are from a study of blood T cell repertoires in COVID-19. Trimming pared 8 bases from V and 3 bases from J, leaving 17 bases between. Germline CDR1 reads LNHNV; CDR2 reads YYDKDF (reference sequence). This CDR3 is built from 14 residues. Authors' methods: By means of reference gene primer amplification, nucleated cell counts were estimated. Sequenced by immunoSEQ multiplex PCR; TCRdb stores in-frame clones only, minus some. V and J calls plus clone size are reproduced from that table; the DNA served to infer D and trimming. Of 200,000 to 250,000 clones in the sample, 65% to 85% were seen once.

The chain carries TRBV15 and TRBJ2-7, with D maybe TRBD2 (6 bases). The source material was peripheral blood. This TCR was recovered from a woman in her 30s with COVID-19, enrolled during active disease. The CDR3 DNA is TGTGCCACCGCCCTGGGAGGTTTTCTCTACGAGCAGTACTTC. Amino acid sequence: CATALGGFLYEQYF.